A single sample is the source of the 30 T cell receptor beta chains below, sequenced in a study of T cell clonality in common variable immunodeficiency. Sequencing used immunoSEQ multiplex PCR; TCRdb keeps in-frame clones, though not all of them. The sample contains more than 30,000 clones, none of them singletons. Sequencing was carried out using peripheral blood mononuclear cells. These receptors were taken from a person aged 18-70 years in good health.

This clone was counted many times. The read ends 3 residues shy of where the CDR3 ends; the end is completed using the germline J gene. The chain couples TRBV23-1 to TRBJ1-3; maybe TRBD1 (5 bases). TRBV23-1 is reported as an ORF; its role is uncertain. Between the trimmed V and J ends, which lost 0 bases and 7 bases, there was a span of 16 bases. The CDR3 runs 16 residues. The CDR3 loop reads CASSQSYGGDWNTIYF. The DNA read from the CDR3 is TGCGCCAGCAGTCAATCATACGGGGGAGACTGGAACACC.

This clone was observed at least ten times. The CDR3 end falls 3 residues outside the read, so it is completed with the germline J gene. The chain couples TRBV20-1 to TRBJ2-1; 8 bases are a match to TRBD1. The CDR3 covers 17 residues. V lost 6 bases, J lost 8 bases, and 21 bases stayed unmatched. Germline V lookup: CDR1 DFQATT, CDR2 SNEGSKA (reference sequence). CDR3 amino acids: CSAKTPTLDRVSHEQFF. The sequenced CDR3 bases are TGCAGTGCGAAAACACCTACCTTGGACAGGGTTTCTCATGAG.

At least ten counts were recorded for this clone. Read data end 3 residues before the CDR3 end; the end is taken from the germline J gene. The chain recombines TRBV7-6 with TRBJ2-7; TRBD1 might be the D (5 bases). The CDR3 is 12 amino acids. Germline CDR1 is SGHVS and CDR2 is FNYEAQ. V shed 0 bases and J shed 5 bases, with 5 bases lying between them. CDR3 DNA, as far as it was read: TGTGCCAGCAGCTTAGCGGGGCACGAG. Its protein product is CASSLAGHE. The complete CDR3 protein is CASSLAGHEQYF.

There are many counts of this clone. The CDR3 end lies 3 residues beyond the end of the read and is filled in from the germline J gene. The rearrangement uses TRBV20-1 and TRBJ1-1, with D tentatively TRBD1 (5 bases). The germline gives CDR1 DFQATT, CDR2 SNEGSKA (reference sequence). V dropped 3 bases and J dropped 0 bases, with 11 bases sitting between them. The CDR3 length is 14 residues. CDR3 sequence: CSASPRTLNTEAFF. The DNA read from the CDR3 is TGCAGTGCTAGTCCGAGGACACTGAACACTGAA.

This clone occurred many times. The read gets to within 3 residues of the CDR3 end, and the germline J gene fills in the rest. This chain links TRBV20-1 with TRBJ2-1, with TRBD1 identical over 9 bases. The CDR3 length is 16 residues. Germline V CDR1 and CDR2: DFQATT, SNEGSKA (reference sequence). CDR3 loop: CRVEGPGQGAWSEQFF. The CDR3 DNA, read in part, is TGCAGGGTCGAAGGGCCGGGACAGGGCGCCTGGAGTGAG.

This clone was counted many times. Coverage ceases 3 residues before the CDR3 finishes, and the germline J gene fills in the end. The chain has TRBV6-2 or TRBV6-3 and TRBJ2-3; a weak D match, TRBD1 (6 bases). The CDR3 totals 14 residues. The germline V gene has CDR1 MNHEY and CDR2 SVGEGT. Trimming pared 6 bases from V and 2 bases from J, leaving 12 bases between. Incomplete CDR3 DNA: TGTGCCAGCAGAAAAACAGGGTCCACAGATACG. Translation: CASRKTGSTDT. The whole CDR3 protein reads CASRKTGSTDTQYF.

This clone appeared many times. Read coverage stops 3 residues before the CDR3 terminus; the germline J gene supplies the remainder. V is TRBV20-1 and J is TRBJ2-5; 7 bases are a match to TRBD1. V gave up 6 bases and J gave up 2 bases; unmatched junction bases: 3. This CDR3 is built from 12 residues. Germline CDR1 DFQATT, CDR2 SNEGSKA (reference sequence). The covered CDR3 bases are TGCAGTGCGAGACAGGGTCAAGAGACC. It specifies CSARQGQET. The CDR3 reads in full as CSARQGQETQYF.

Many counts were recorded for this clone. The missing CDR3 end, 3 residues past where the read stops, is filled in from the germline J gene. J is TRBJ2-5 and V is TRBV7-2; no firm D call. The CDR3 is 13 residues long. Germline V CDR1 and CDR2: SGHTA, FQGNSA. Deletions cut 7 bases from V and 1 base from J, with 10 bases between. The sequenced CDR3 bases are TGTGCCAGCACCTTGGTAGTCCAAGAGACC. Amino acid sequence: CASTLVVQET. The whole CDR3 is CASTLVVQETQYF.

In regard to this clone: Its ends do not fully match the called genes, so a read error is possible. The CDR3 spells CAGSPGVAGELFF. The DNA read from the CDR3 is TGTGCCGGCAGCCCCGGGGTGGCCGGGGAG. The chain is built from TRBV7-2 and TRBJ2-2; tentative D call: TRBD2 (5 bases). Sequencing ends 3 residues short of the CDR3 end; the germline J gene provides the rest. From germline, CDR1 is SGHTA and CDR2 FQGNSA. This CDR3 has 13 amino acids.

This clone has at least ten counts. Read data end 3 residues before the CDR3 end; the end is taken from the germline J gene. The rearrangement links TRBV7-8 to TRBJ2-1; D gene unclear. Trimming removed 5 bases at V and 1 base at J, with 9 bases between. In germline, CDR1 is SGHVS, CDR2 FQNEAQ. The CDR3 is 14 amino acids. The CDR3 DNA, read in part, is TGTGCCAGCAGCCTTCGTCTATCCTACAATGAG. Residues: CASSLRLSYNE. From start to end, the CDR3 is CASSLRLSYNEQFF.

This clone is deemed medium-sized. The read terminates 3 residues ahead of where the CDR3 ends, so the germline J gene completes it. This chain joins TRBV6-4 and TRBJ2-6; the D gene is possibly TRBD1 (6 bases). Germline CDR1 reads MRHNA; CDR2 reads SNTAGT. The V and J ends lost 5 bases and 0 bases respectively, with 8 bases between them. This CDR3 has 15 amino acids. The covered CDR3 bases are TGTGCCAGCAGTAGGGACAACTCTGGGGCCAACGTC. It yields the protein CASSRDNSGANV. The CDR3 in its entirety is CASSRDNSGANVLTF.

This clone was recorded a few times. The read halts 3 residues ahead of the CDR3 end, with the missing end drawn from the germline J gene. The chain links TRBV10-3 to TRBJ2-7; 8 bases fit TRBD1. The germline V gene has CDR1 ENHRY and CDR2 SYGVKD. V trimming: 4 bases; J trimming: 5 bases; junction bases outside the gene matches: 10. CDR3 length: 15 residues. Partial CDR3 DNA: TGTGCCATCAGTGTCCGACAGGGGCCCTCGCACGAG. Translation: CAISVRQGPSHE. The entire CDR3 protein is CAISVRQGPSHEQYF.

This clone occurred many times. The read stops 3 residues short of the end of the CDR3; the missing end is completed from the germline J gene. The chain uses TRBV11-1 and TRBJ2-7, with D perhaps TRBD1 (5 bases). The CDR3 consists of 15 residues. V lost 6 bases and J lost 2, with 17 bases in between. The germline V gene has CDR1 SGHAT and CDR2 FQDESV (reference sequence). The sequenced CDR3 bases are TGTGCCAGCAGTTCCTCGGGCAGGGTAGCCTACGAG. Its translation is CASSSSGRVAYE. The complete CDR3 protein is CASSSSGRVAYEQYF.

This clone was picked up many times. The DNA ends 3 residues before the CDR3 does, and the rest of the CDR3 is filled in from the germline J gene. The J gene is TRBJ1-2, the V gene TRBV18; TRBD1 matches at 7 bases. Germline CDR1 and CDR2: KGHSH and LQKENI. Trimming removed 3 bases from V and 4 bases from J; junction bases left unmatched: 11. This CDR3 has 16 residues. The CDR3 region is CASSPPETGSSYGYTF. The CDR3 DNA, read in part, is TGTGCCAGCTCACCCCCCGAGACAGGGAGCTCCTATGGC.

This clone has a count of ten or more. The missing CDR3 end, 3 residues past where the read stops, is filled in from the germline J gene. The chain carries TRBV7-9 and TRBJ2-7; a weak D match, TRBD2 (5 bases). The germline V and J ends were trimmed by 5 bases and 6 bases, with 17 bases remaining between them. The CDR3 extends over 14 amino acids. CDR1 SEHNR and CDR2 FQNEAQ come from the germline V gene (reference sequence). The sequenced part of the CDR3 DNA is TGTGCCAGCAGCGTAGAAGGAGGAACGGGCGAG. It is translated as CASSVEGGTGE. The full CDR3 is CASSVEGGTGEQYF.

In this sample, this clone turned up a few times. With the read ending 3 residues before the CDR3 end, the germline J gene is used to fill in that end. V and J are TRBV5-1 and TRBJ1-5; possible D gene TRBD1, 5 bases. The V and J ends lost 4 bases and 0 bases respectively, with 11 bases between them. The germline gives CDR1 SGHRS, CDR2 YFSETQ. The CDR3 spans 15 residues. Partial CDR3 DNA: TGCGCCAGCAGCCCTGGGGCCGGTAGCAATCAGCCC. Amino acid sequence: CASSPGAGSNQP. The CDR3 in full is CASSPGAGSNQPQHF.

This clone was detected ten times or more. The DNA ends 3 residues before the CDR3 does, and the rest of the CDR3 is filled in from the germline J gene. The chain carries TRBV29-1 and TRBJ2-1; a weak D match, TRBD2 (6 bases). CDR1 and CDR2 from the germline V gene are SQVTM and ANQGSEA. This CDR3 comprises 14 residues. Trimming shortened V by 5 bases and J by 6 bases, and 17 bases separated the two germline ends. The CDR3 here is CSVKRGMGGNEQFF. The CDR3 DNA, read in part, is TGCAGCGTTAAGAGGGGCATGGGGGGCAATGAG.

This clone was seen repeatedly, ten times or more. The read terminates 3 residues ahead of where the CDR3 ends, so the germline J gene completes it. The rearrangement joins TRBV7-3 to TRBJ2-3, with TRBD2 matching over 14 bases. Germline lookup yields CDR1 SGHTA and CDR2 FQGTGA. The CDR3 totals 17 residues. Trimming took 5 bases from V and 0 from J; bases not matched to a gene: 4. The chain's CDR3 is CASSRLAGGASTDTQYF. CDR3 DNA (partial): TGTGCCAGCAGCCGACTAGCGGGGGGGGCCAGCACAGATACG.

This clone was recorded many times. The read gets to within 3 residues of the CDR3 end, and the germline J gene fills in the rest. The V gene is TRBV9, the J gene TRBJ2-7; 9 bases are a match to TRBD2. CDR1 and CDR2 from the germline V gene are SGDLS and YYNGEE. CDR3 size: 15 residues. Germline trimming cut 0 bases from V and 4 bases from J; bases unmatched to any gene: 5. CDR3 DNA, as far as it was read: TGTGCCAGCAGCGTAGATACTAGCGGGCTTTACGAG. This gives the protein CASSVDTSGLYE. The whole CDR3 reads CASSVDTSGLYEQYF. Full variable domain (rest looked up from reference TRBV9 and TRBJ2-7): DSGVTQTPKHLITATGQRVTLRCSPRSGDLSVYWYQQSLDQGLQFLIQYYNGEERAKGNILERFSAQQFPDLHSELNLSSLELGDSALYFCASSVDTSGLYEQYFGPGTRLTVT.

This clone was observed many times. Read sequence stops 3 residues before the CDR3 end, and the germline J gene provides the missing end. The rearrangement links TRBV19 to TRBJ1-1; the D is unclear. CDR3 length equals 13 residues. V lost 2 bases to trimming and J lost 0 bases, with 4 bases between them. Germline V lookup: CDR1 LNHDA, CDR2 SQIVND (reference sequence). CDR3 in amino acids: CASSIQMNTEAFF. CDR3 bases read: TGTGCCAGTAGTATACAGATGAACACTGAA.

This clone has ten or more counts. The read ends 3 residues early relative to the CDR3; the germline J gene fills the gap. J is TRBJ2-2 and V is TRBV19; D might be TRBD1 (5 bases). The CDR3 is made up of 16 amino acids. Per the germline V gene, CDR1 is LNHDA and CDR2 is SQIVND (reference sequence). The V gene lost 4 bases and the J gene lost 4 bases, with 16 bases spanning the gap. CDR3 bases read: TGTGCCAGTAGTACGCTTTTCGGCAGGGTCACCGGGGAG. Its protein is CASSTLFGRVTGE. Given in full, the CDR3 is CASSTLFGRVTGELFF.

This clone was recorded many times. The observed sequence ends 3 residues before the CDR3 terminus, with the missing tail filled in from the germline J gene. This chain links TRBV5-1 with TRBJ2-7, with D possibly being TRBD1 (5 bases). V was pared by 1 base and J by 0 bases, with 11 bases between. Germline V gene lookup returns CDR1 SGHRS and CDR2 YFSETQ. The CDR3 has 15 amino acids. The part of the CDR3 DNA that was read is TGCGCCAGCAGCTTGAGGCAGGGTAGCTCCTACGAG. Its protein is CASSLRQGSSYE. The CDR3 as a whole reads CASSLRQGSSYEQYF. Full variable domain (outside the CDR3, taken from reference TRBV5-1 and TRBJ2-7): KAGVTQTPRYLIKTRGQQVTLSCSPISGHRSVSWYQQTPGQGLQFLFEYFSETQRNKGNFPGRFSGRQFSNSRSEMNVSTLELGDSALYLCASSLRQGSSYEQYFGPGTRLTVT.

This clone appeared many times. The CDR3 goes on 3 residues after the read ends, and that part is filled in from the germline J gene. This chain joins TRBV10-3 and TRBJ2-5; TRBD2 aligns across 7 bases. This CDR3 contains 15 residues. The germline V gene encodes CDR1 ENHRY and CDR2 SYGVKD. Unmatched junction bases numbered 7, after V lost 3 bases and J lost 3 bases. The CDR3 loop is CAISDNGAGEETQYF. The DNA read from the CDR3 is TGTGCCATCAGTGATAACGGGGCGGGGGAAGAGACC.

Ten or more counts support this clone. The read terminates 3 residues ahead of where the CDR3 ends, so the germline J gene completes it. The chain employs TRBV19 and TRBJ2-5, with a possible D match to TRBD2 (5 bases). CDR3 size: 13 residues. Germline V gene lookup returns CDR1 LNHDA and CDR2 SQIVND (reference sequence). V was shortened by 8 bases and J by 1 base, with 11 bases between the two germline ends. CDR3 protein: CASAGWGQETQYF. The sequenced CDR3 bases are TGTGCCAGTGCGGGCTGGGGCCAAGAGACC.

At least ten counts were recorded for this clone. This CDR3 reads CASSLSPGPTYEQYF. The sequenced part of the CDR3 DNA is TGTGCCAGCAGCTTATCCCCAGGCCCTACCTACGAG. The chain has TRBV11-2 and TRBJ2-7, with no clear D. Read coverage stops 3 residues before the CDR3 terminus; the germline J gene supplies the remainder. The CDR3 totals 15 residues. Germline V gene sequence: CDR1 SGHAT, CDR2 FQNNGV. V lost 2 bases and J 2 bases, leaving 13 bases between the germline ends.

This clone was seen ten or more times. From the germline J gene comes the end of the CDR3, since the read stops 3 residues before it. V gene TRBV6-2 or TRBV6-3 combines with J gene TRBJ1-1; the D is unclear. The germline V and J ends were trimmed by 6 bases and 0 bases, with 8 bases remaining between them. The germline V gene has CDR1 MNHEY and CDR2 SVGEGT. The CDR3 sequence is 13 residues long. Incomplete CDR3 DNA: TGTGCCAGCAGACCGGTTTTGAACACTGAA. The encoded protein is CASRPVLNTE. The complete CDR3 sequence is CASRPVLNTEAFF.

This clone has at least ten counts. The covered CDR3 bases are TGTGCCAGCATTCGGACAGGGGGTGGACTGGGGGGC. Translating it yields CASIRTGGGLGG. The full-length CDR3 reads as CASIRTGGGLGGYTF. J is TRBJ1-2 and V is TRBV7-2; TRBD1 aligns across 10 bases. Read coverage stops 3 residues before the CDR3 terminus; the germline J gene supplies the remainder. The germline CDR1 and CDR2 sequences are SGHTA and FQGNSA. The CDR3 is 15 residues long.

In its sample, this clone was seen many times. The CDR3 end falls 3 residues outside the read, so it is completed with the germline J gene. The chain uses TRBV20-1 and TRBJ1-6, with 10 bases aligning to TRBD1. The germline V gene encodes CDR1 DFQATT and CDR2 SNEGSKA (reference sequence). V lost 0 bases and J lost 3; bases outside the gene matches: 5. CDR3 length: 17 amino acids. The CDR3 is CSARELGQGFYNSPLHF. Incomplete CDR3 DNA: TGCAGTGCTAGAGAGTTGGGACAGGGGTTCTATAATTCACCC.

In its sample, this clone was seen a few times. The observed sequence ends 3 residues before the CDR3 terminus, with the missing tail filled in from the germline J gene. This chain links TRBV18 with TRBJ1-5, with 9 bases matching TRBD1. Trimming cost V 3 bases and J 4 bases; bases outside gene matches: 1. The CDR3 contains 14 residues. Per germline, CDR1 KGHSH and CDR2 LQKENI. CDR3 protein: CASSPGQGNQPQHF. Incomplete CDR3 DNA: TGTGCCAGCTCACCGGGACAGGGAAATCAGCCC.

In this sample, this clone turned up many times. Coverage ceases 3 residues before the CDR3 finishes, and the germline J gene fills in the end. V gene TRBV19 combines with J gene TRBJ1-2; 8 bases line up with TRBD1. With V trimmed by 6 bases and J by 4 bases, 4 bases remained unmatched. This CDR3 has 13 residues. Germline V CDR1 and CDR2: LNHDA, SQIVND (reference sequence). The CDR3 DNA, read in part, is TGTGCCAGTAGCCCGGACAGGGCCTATGGC. It specifies CASSPDRAYG. The whole CDR3 sequence is CASSPDRAYGYTF. The full variable domain, completed using reference TRBV19 and TRBJ1-2, is DGGITQSPKYLFRKEGQNVTLSCEQNLNHDAMYWYRQDPGQGLRLIYYSQIVNDFQKGDIAEGYSVSREKKESFPLTVTSAQKNPTAFYLCASSPDRAYGYTFGSGTRLTVV.